This T cell receptor (beta chain) was captured by sequencing in a study of cytomegalovirus exposure and HLA in healthy donors (TCRdb year 2017). Regarding the research as a whole: An earlier analysis of 587 of the donors reported about 290 Gb of sequence data and more than 90 million unique TCR beta sequences from about 179 million T cells. Approximately 300 gigabases of sequencing data and approximately 84 million unique TCR sequences were included in an early release covering several hundred HLA-typed donors. Of the roughly 400 genotyped donors, over 65% fell in the genetic ancestry cluster associated with self-reported Caucasian donors. The study aimed to test whether cataloging public T cell receptors could reveal signatures of past pathogen exposure. Using immunosequencing, the study profiled T cell repertoires from about 620 subjects and related those repertoires to cytomegalovirus serostatus. Along with the approximately 700-subject first cohort, a separate validation cohort of around 120 different subjects was used. To predict cytomegalovirus infection status, the study brought together high-throughput TCR immunosequencing, statistical association of individual TCRs with disease status, and machine learning. To study patterns of TCR occurrence, a later analysis re-analyzed previously published TCR beta repertoires from more than 550 donors and added high-resolution HLA genotyping. In the later analysis, no new phenotypic data were used to find candidate immune exposures; instead, reliance was placed on TCR beta sequences and their occurrence across donors. To decide whether each TCR beta V gene segment behaved as functional or pseudogenic, an earlier analysis of over 500 of the donors relied on high-throughput TCR beta sequencing. Donor age, sex, ethnicity and CMV serostatus were collected together with the repertoire data. A later genetic analysis took genome-wide SNP genotypes for about 65% of the 666 donors and used that subset as a discovery cohort. All discovery cohort repertoires had been generated using a single sequencing platform. Class I and class II HLA loci were covered by the typing at four-digit resolution. The number of typed donors differed by locus: about 629-630 for A, B, C, DRB1 and DQB1; 522 for DQA1; 606 for DPA1; and some 430 for DPB1. Roughly five DR-DQ haplotypes were handled as single units for association and clustering because linkage in the cohort was strong. Among a few hundred genotyped donors of the cohort, an average of roughly 240,000 unique TCR beta nucleotide sequences were sequenced per donor, roughly a sixth of them non-productive. General conclusions and limits of the study: According to a later analysis, parvovirus B19, influenza, CMV and Epstein-Barr virus appeared linked to several top co-occurrence clusters. A further reported finding was that TCR beta sequences accurately predicted the HLA-A and HLA-B alleles for most subjects in the first cohort. Immune exposure information for the cohort was limited to CMV serostatus. At a false discovery rate of 0.05, a later analysis linked 16,000 or so TCR beta sequences to specific HLA alleles. Because HLA typing was unavailable for some donors at each locus, only the typed subset was used in association tests. In a later analysis, TCR association rates were found to vary across HLA loci, with the most associated TCRs seen for DRB1 alleles and the fewest for HLA-C alleles. When HLA alleles, especially DR and DQ, strongly co-occurred, TCR associations were difficult to assign to individual alleles. In this cohort, only TCR beta chains were sequenced, and detectable features were limited by the absence of alpha or paired-chain data. In both the original and validation cohorts, the classifier was reported to diagnose cytomegalovirus status with high specificity and sensitivity. In an earlier analysis of fewer than 700 of the donors, most TCR beta V segments appeared in productive rearrangements about 87% or about 30% of the time, broadly matching IMGT annotations. Some IMGT-functional V segments, including TRBV6-2 and TRBV6-3, could not be distinguished by the 87-base-pair reads and were therefore excluded. Compared with equally common non-associated chains, HLA-associated TCR beta chains in a later analysis were more clonally expanded and had lower generation probabilities. Across donors, most TCR sequences were observed very rarely, whereas some public TCRs were present in many individuals. It was suggested by the authors that the approach could potentially be generalized to other disease states and immunological phenotypes. The study gave a list of 150 to 200 TCR beta chains associated with cytomegalovirus. A cluster of highly shared sequence variants was judged likely to be a technical artifact of the sequencing pipeline. In a later genetic analysis, fewer N-insertions in productive TCRs were reported among donors in an Asian-associated ancestry cluster than the 666-donor mean. A few of the identified cytomegalovirus-associated TCR beta chains were confirmed in vitro to be specific for cytomegalovirus antigens. Because counts were too low, seventeen rarely observed V segments, including chromosome 9 orphons, were left out of the earlier analysis of some 600 of the donors. An association between a missense DCLRE1C variant and V-gene and J-gene trimming of TCR beta chains was found in a later genetic analysis and replicated in an independent cohort. According to a later analysis, most CMV-associated TCR beta chains appeared to be HLA-restricted, and the HLA associations seemed to be driven largely by CMV exposure. Presence/absence analyses assumed roughly uniform sequencing depth across donors, an assumption that may not hold. Correlated functional status among segregating V segments might reflect linkage disequilibrium, but an unknown experimental factor could not be ruled out.

CDR3 length: 17 amino acids, cysteine to phenylalanine. The sequence is cut down to CDR3 DNA, 51 bases in frame from base 1. V is trimmed back by 0 bases and J by 7 bases, and the junction contains 10 bases that no gene match accounts for. Receptor libraries were prepared by the immunoSEQ multiplex PCR assay. For the multiplex PCR, a mixture combining 60 forward primers for TCR Vbeta segments and 13 reverse primers for TCR Jbeta segments was used. The CDR3 region of rearranged TCR beta genes was amplified from genomic DNA with a multiplex PCR assay. On the Illumina HiSeq System, the amplified TCR beta libraries were sequenced as 87-base-pair reads. The study's own analysis went as follows. In a later analysis, tens of millions of unique TCR beta chains were counted across the 500 to 850 repertoires, and around 10 million of these chains were shared by at least two donors. To remove PCR and sequencing errors, raw reads were error-corrected and collapsed into unique sequences using a nearest-neighbor algorithm that merged closely related sequences. To assign V, D and J gene segments, CDR3 sequences were aligned to IMGT reference sequences. For a sequence to be retained, a match of at least six nucleotides was required to both a V gene segment and a J gene segment. A rearrangement was called productive if the CDR3 had no stop codons and remained in frame with V and J, and every other rearrangement was called non-productive. Following IMGT convention, CDR3 was defined as the stretch from the second conserved V-encoded cysteine to the conserved J-encoded phenylalanine. The earlier analysis of 500 to 600 of the donors excluded sequences that lacked an unambiguous match to a single V gene segment. In an earlier analysis of roughly 500 of the donors, V segments were called functional above 56.7% productive rearrangements and were called segregating when the between-donor standard deviation exceeded 5%. To diagnose cytomegalovirus status from the catalog of TCR beta chain sequences, a statistical classification framework was built. V and J gene assignment, in a later analysis, came from comparing TCR nucleotide sequences with IMGT/GENE-DB human TR gene sequences. In a later analysis, CDR3 sequences and most-parsimonious VDJ recombination scenarios were assigned using the TCRdist pipeline. In a later analysis, each TCR beta chain was defined by its CDR3 amino acid sequence together with its V-gene family, and reads lacking a unique V-gene family were excluded. To address suspected cross-contamination and a sequencing artifact, a later analysis removed 592 highly shared, low-generation-probability nucleotide sequences. A later analysis calculated a clonal expansion index for each public chain from normalized within-repertoire ranks of inferred template counts. In a later analysis, generation probabilities were computed with a VDJ recombination model fitted to out-of-frame rearrangements, and the resulting probabilities were checked against IGoR. In a later analysis, TCR-TCR, TCR-HLA and TCR-CMV co-occurrence was scored with hypergeometric tests, and a repertoire-size bias correction was applied to TCR pairs. False discovery rates were estimated in a later analysis by permuting HLA or CMV assignments 20 times. In a later analysis, co-occurring TCRs were grouped using DBSCAN, and TCRdist sequence similarity was added for clustering within HLA-allele-positive subsets. Repertoires with fewer than 30,000 or more than 120,000 public chains were left out of co-occurrence clustering, as were five repertoires with anomalous nucleotide sharing. TCRdb holds this immuneACCESS table with in-frame rearrangements only. Some clones are missing; in checked studies, unresolved V genes explain under half, and the rest has no known cause. D and trimming were read from the DNA, whereas the V and J calls and clone size are those reported in that table. For this sample the table gives over 150,000 clones, of which about 83% were detected only once. The ten largest clones add up to 4% of the sample.

In total, fewer than 750 healthy bone marrow donors made up the cohort. Cohort members were all nominally healthy when sampled, although unrecorded immune exposures were likely present. The donor was CMV seronegative and was included in the group of 352 seronegative cohort members. A peripheral blood sample was provided by each donor, and peripheral blood mononuclear cells were used for TCR beta sequencing. The Qiagen DNeasy Blood Extraction Kit was used to extract genomic DNA from the blood cell samples. Turning to this clone: The target of this receptor is not known. Base qualities are not recorded, but no much larger clone differs from it by a single base.

The V gene is TRBV5-7 and the J gene is TRBJ1-5, with TRBD1 matching 10 junction bases. TRBV5-7 is identified as an open reading frame with a role that is uncertain. The sequence came from a woman in her thirties or forties in good health and CMV-seronegative. Sequenced: PBMCs. The base sequence is TGTGCCAGCAGCTTGGTAGGGGACAGGGGTGGGGAACAGCCCCAGCATTTT. This sequence encodes CASSLVGDRGGEQPQHF.